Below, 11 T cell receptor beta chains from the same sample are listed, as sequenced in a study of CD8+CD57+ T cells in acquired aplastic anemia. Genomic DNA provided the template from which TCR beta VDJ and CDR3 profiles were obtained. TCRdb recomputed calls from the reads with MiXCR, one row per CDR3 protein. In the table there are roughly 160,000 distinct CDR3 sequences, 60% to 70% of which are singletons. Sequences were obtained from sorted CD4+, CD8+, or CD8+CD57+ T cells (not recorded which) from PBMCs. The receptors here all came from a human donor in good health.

Here the CDR3 reads CATSDPTSGKGLFGDNEQFF. CDR3 nucleotide sequence: TGTGCCACCAGTGACCCAACTAGCGGTAAGGGCCTTTTTGGGGACAATGAGCAGTTCTTC. The chain links TRBV24-1 to TRBJ2-1; 8 bases agree with TRBD2. The germline V gene has CDR1 KGHDR and CDR2 SFDVKD. The CDR3 covers 20 residues. V gave up 4 bases and J gave up 5 bases; unmatched junction bases: 21.

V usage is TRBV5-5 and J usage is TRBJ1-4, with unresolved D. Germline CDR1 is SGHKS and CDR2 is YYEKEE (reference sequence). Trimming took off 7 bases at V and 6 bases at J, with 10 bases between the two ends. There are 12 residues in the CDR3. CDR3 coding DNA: TGTGCCAGCCCCAAAAGGGATGAAAAACTGTTTTTT. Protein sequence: CASPKRDEKLFF.

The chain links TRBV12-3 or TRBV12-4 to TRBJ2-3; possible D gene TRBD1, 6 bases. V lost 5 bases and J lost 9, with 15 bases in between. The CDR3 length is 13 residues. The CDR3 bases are TGTGCCAGCAGTGGGGGCGGTGGATACACGCAGTATTTT. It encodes CASSGGGGYTQYF.

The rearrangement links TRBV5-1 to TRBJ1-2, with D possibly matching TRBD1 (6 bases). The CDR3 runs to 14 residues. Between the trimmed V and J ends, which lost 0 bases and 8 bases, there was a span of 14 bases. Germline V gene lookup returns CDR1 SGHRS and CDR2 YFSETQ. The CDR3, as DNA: TGCGCCAGCAGCTTGGCGGGCAGGGGAGGAGGCTACACCTTC. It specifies CASSLAGRGGGYTF.

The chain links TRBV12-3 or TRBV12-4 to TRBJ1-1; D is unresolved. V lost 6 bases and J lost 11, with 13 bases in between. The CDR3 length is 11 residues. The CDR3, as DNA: TGTGCCAGCAGCAGCCCTGTCGGGGCTTTCTTT. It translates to CASSSPVGAFF.

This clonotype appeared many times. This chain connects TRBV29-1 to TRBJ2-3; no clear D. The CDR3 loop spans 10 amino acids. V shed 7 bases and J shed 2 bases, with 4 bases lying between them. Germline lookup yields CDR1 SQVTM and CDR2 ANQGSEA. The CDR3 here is CSAHTDTQYF. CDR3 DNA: TGCAGCGCGCACACAGATACGCAGTATTTT.

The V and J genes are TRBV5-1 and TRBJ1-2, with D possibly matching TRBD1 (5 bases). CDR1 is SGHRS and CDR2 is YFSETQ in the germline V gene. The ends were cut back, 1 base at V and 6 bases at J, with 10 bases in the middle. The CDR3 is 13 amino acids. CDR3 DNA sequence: TGCGCCAGCAGCTTGACAGGAGGGCATGGCTACACCTTC. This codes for CASSLTGGHGYTF. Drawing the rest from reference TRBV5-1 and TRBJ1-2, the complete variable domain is KAGVTQTPRYLIKTRGQQVTLSCSPISGHRSVSWYQQTPGQGLQFLFEYFSETQRNKGNFPGRFSGRQFSNSRSEMNVSTLELGDSALYLCASSLTGGHGYTFGSGTRLTVV.

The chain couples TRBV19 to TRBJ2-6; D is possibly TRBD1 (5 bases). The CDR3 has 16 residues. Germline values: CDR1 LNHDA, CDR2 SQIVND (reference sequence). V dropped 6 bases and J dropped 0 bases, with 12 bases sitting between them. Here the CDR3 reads CASSDRGASGANVLTF. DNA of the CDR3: TGTGCCAGTAGCGATAGGGGCGCCTCTGGGGCCAACGTCCTGACTTTC. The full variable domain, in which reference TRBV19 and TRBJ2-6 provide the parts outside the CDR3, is DGGITQSPKYLFRKEGQNVTLSCEQNLNHDAMYWYRQDPGQGLRLIYYSQIVNDFQKGDIAEGYSVSREKKESFPLTVTSAQKNPTAFYLCASSDRGASGANVLTFGAGSRLTVL.

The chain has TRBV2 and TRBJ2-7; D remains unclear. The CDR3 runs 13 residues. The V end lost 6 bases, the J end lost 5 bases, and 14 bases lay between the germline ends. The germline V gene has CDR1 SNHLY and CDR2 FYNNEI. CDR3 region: CASSPGGLNEQYF. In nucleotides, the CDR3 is TGTGCCAGCAGCCCGGGTGGCCTCAACGAGCAGTACTTC.

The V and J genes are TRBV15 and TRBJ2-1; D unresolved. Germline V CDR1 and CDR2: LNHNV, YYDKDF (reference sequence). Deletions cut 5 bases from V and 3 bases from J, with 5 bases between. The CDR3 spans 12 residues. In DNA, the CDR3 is TGTGCCACCAGCTCCGGCTACAATGAGCAGTTCTTC. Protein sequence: CATSSGYNEQFF.

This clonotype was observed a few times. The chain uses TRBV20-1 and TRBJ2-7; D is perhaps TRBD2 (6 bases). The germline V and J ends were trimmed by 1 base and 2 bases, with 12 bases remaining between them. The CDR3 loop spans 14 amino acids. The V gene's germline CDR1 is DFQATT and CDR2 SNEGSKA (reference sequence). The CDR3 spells CSARGEVSAYEQYF. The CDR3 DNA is TGCAGTGCTAGAGGGGAGGTCAGCGCCTACGAGCAGTACTTC.